The 17 T cell receptor beta chains given below trace back to one sample, sequenced in a study of blood T cell repertoires in COVID-19. The repertoire was sequenced with immunoSEQ multiplex PCR; TCRdb's copy has only in-frame clones and lacks some. Among 90,000 or so clones listed, 72% were seen once. Sequences were obtained from peripheral blood. These TCRs come from a woman older than 75 with acute or convalescent COVID-19.

V gene TRBV6-5 combines with J gene TRBJ1-2; D not certain. There are 13 residues in the CDR3. From germline, CDR1 is MNHEY and CDR2 SVGAGI. The V end was cut by 6 bases, the J end by 4 bases, with 12 bases between. CDR3 loop: CASSSGPLYGYTF. The CDR3 nucleotides read TGTGCCAGCAGCTCTGGGCCCCTCTATGGCTACACCTTC.

By proportion, this clone is medium-sized. J is TRBJ1-2 and V is TRBV27; possibly TRBD1 for D (6 bases). CDR3 size: 14 residues. Germline V gives CDR1 MNHEY, CDR2 SMNVEV (reference sequence). The V end lost 6 bases, the J end lost 8 bases, and 19 bases lay between the germline ends. The CDR3 coding sequence is TGTGCCAGCAGCACGGGGGGGGCCCGGGAAGGCTACACCTTC. Amino acids: CASSTGGAREGYTF.

The chain links TRBV7-3 to TRBJ1-2; D unclear. This CDR3 region has 13 residues. Trimming shortened V by 2 bases and J by 2 bases, and 6 bases separated the two germline ends. Germline V gene data show CDR1 as SGHTA and CDR2 as FQGTGA. The CDR3 protein is CASSLGRNYGYTF. CDR3 in DNA: TGTGCCAGCAGCTTAGGCAGAAACTATGGCTACACCTTC. The variable domain in full, with the rest retrieved from reference TRBV7-3 and TRBJ1-2, is GAGVSQTPSNKVTEKGKYVELRCDPISGHTALYWYRQSLGQGPEFLIYFQGTGAADDSGLPNDRFFAVRPEGSVSTLKIQRTERGDSAVYLCASSLGRNYGYTFGSGTRLTVV.

This clone was counted ten times or more. The chain has TRBV3-1 (or the pseudogene TRBV3-2) and TRBJ2-7; 13 nucleotides align to TRBD2. In germline, CDR1 is LGHDT, CDR2 YNNKEL (reference sequence). V was clipped by 4 bases and J by 2 bases; unmatched bases: 8. The CDR3 runs to 17 residues. CDR3 bases: TGTGCCAGCAGCCGGGGACTAGCGGGGTCTTTTCCCTACGAGCAGTACTTC. Translating gives CASSRGLAGSFPYEQYF.

CDR3 nucleotides: TGTGCCAGCTCGCAATATTCACCGGGACAGTATAATTCACCCCTCCACTTT. Amino acids: CASSQYSPGQYNSPLHF. The V and J genes are TRBV18 and TRBJ1-6; 7 nucleotides match TRBD1. This CDR3 contains 17 residues. Unmatched junction bases numbered 12, after V lost 6 bases and J lost 4 bases. Germline V gene data show CDR1 as KGHSH and CDR2 as LQKENI.

The chain is built from TRBV10-3 and TRBJ1-2; the match to TRBD1 covers 11 bases. The germline V gene has CDR1 ENHRY and CDR2 SYGVKD. Trimming at V came to 0 bases and at J to 2 bases, leaving 8 bases not matched to a gene. This CDR3 comprises 18 residues. CDR3 protein: CAISESNWWTGGNYGYTF. The DNA of the CDR3 is TGTGCCATCAGTGAGTCGAACTGGTGGACAGGGGGCAACTATGGCTACACCTTC.

To note about this clone: At one end, the junction sequence differs from germline, possibly due to a read error. The rearrangement links TRBV13 to TRBJ2-3, with D possibly TRBD2 on 5 matching bases. This CDR3 has 14 residues. Germline-derived CDR1 and CDR2 are PRHDT and FYEKMQ (reference sequence). The DNA for the CDR3 is TGTGCCAGCAGATTAGCGAGGTACACAGATACGCAGTATTTT. The encoded protein is CASRLARYTDTQYF.

The chain recombines TRBV18 with TRBJ1-5; D not certain. Germline CDR1 reads KGHSH; CDR2 reads LQKENI. Trimming cost V 4 bases and J 8 bases, with 12 bases left between them. CDR3 length: 13 residues. The CDR3 nucleotides are TGTGCCAGCTCACTTGAATCGGTGAAGCCCCAGCATTTT. Translating it yields CASSLESVKPQHF.

V and J are TRBV4-3 and TRBJ2-1; 10 bases fit TRBD2. Germline-derived CDR1 and CDR2 are LGHNA and YSLEER. The CDR3 contains 19 residues. Germline trimming cut 0 bases from V and 0 bases from J; bases unmatched to any gene: 8. The DNA for the CDR3 is TGCGCCAGCAGCCAAGATCGGGGGAGACTAGCGGGCTCCTACAATGAGCAGTTCTTC. The encoded protein is CASSQDRGRLAGSYNEQFF.

This clone was detected only once. This chain connects TRBV5-6 to TRBJ2-1; D not resolved. The CDR3 extends over 12 amino acids. The germline V and J ends were trimmed by 2 bases and 6 bases, with 6 bases remaining between them. Germline V gene data show CDR1 as SGHDT and CDR2 as YYEEEE. CDR3 residues: CASSFAVNEQFF. CDR3 nucleotide sequence: TGTGCCAGCAGCTTCGCAGTCAATGAGCAGTTCTTC.

V and J are TRBV5-1 and TRBJ1-1, with D unclear. V lost 5 bases and J 2 bases, leaving 7 bases between the germline ends. Germline lookup yields CDR1 SGHRS and CDR2 YFSETQ. CDR3 length equals 12 residues. The CDR3 sequence: CASRYSNTEAFF. The CDR3 nucleotides read TGCGCCAGCAGGTACAGCAACACTGAAGCTTTCTTT.

The chain links TRBV11-2 to TRBJ2-5; D might be TRBD1 (6 bases). The CDR3 covers 14 residues. The germline CDR1 and CDR2 sequences are SGHAT and FQNNGV. V was pared by 5 bases and J by 5 bases, with 15 bases between. The CDR3 region is CASSPNRVGETQYF. The CDR3 DNA follows: TGTGCCAGCAGCCCTAACAGGGTTGGGGAGACCCAGTACTTC.

This chain connects TRBV2 to TRBJ1-2; 7 bases agree with TRBD1. The CDR3 covers 14 residues. Germline trimming cut 7 bases from V and 6 bases from J; bases unmatched to any gene: 11. Germline CDR1 SNHLY, CDR2 FYNNEI. CDR3 sequence: CASNLRQGWDGYTF. CDR3 nucleotide sequence: TGTGCCAGCAATTTAAGACAGGGATGGGATGGCTACACCTTC.

V and J are TRBV7-3 and TRBJ1-1, with TRBD1 as a possible D gene (5 bases). The CDR3 covers 14 residues. The germline CDR1 and CDR2 sequences are SGHTA and FQGTGA. Between the trimmed V and J ends, which lost 4 bases and 0 bases, there was a span of 9 bases. This CDR3 is CASSSTEMNTEAFF. As DNA, the CDR3 is TGTGCCAGCAGCTCGACAGAGATGAACACTGAAGCTTTCTTT. The variable domain in full, with the rest retrieved from reference TRBV7-3 and TRBJ1-1, is GAGVSQTPSNKVTEKGKYVELRCDPISGHTALYWYRQSLGQGPEFLIYFQGTGAADDSGLPNDRFFAVRPEGSVSTLKIQRTERGDSAVYLCASSSTEMNTEAFFGQGTRLTVV.

The J gene is TRBJ1-5, the V gene TRBV5-1, with no clear D. The CDR3 covers 14 residues. CDR1 and CDR2 from the germline V gene are SGHRS and YFSETQ. Trimming pared 4 bases from V and 6 bases from J, leaving 14 bases between. CDR3 in DNA: TGCGCCAGCAGCCCCTTGGTAGAACGTCAGCCCCAGCATTTT. As protein: CASSPLVERQPQHF.

The gene calls are TRBV5-1 and TRBJ2-7; D call uncertain. Trimming pared 0 bases from V and 0 bases from J, leaving 7 bases between. Per germline, CDR1 SGHRS and CDR2 YFSETQ. CDR3 length equals 14 residues. CDR3 nucleotides: TGCGCCAGCAGCTTGGGACGGAGCTCCTACGAGCAGTACTTC. As protein: CASSLGRSSYEQYF.

This clone appeared a few times. The chain employs TRBV5-1 and TRBJ2-3; 7 bases match TRBD1. This CDR3 is built from 15 residues. The V gene's germline CDR1 is SGHRS and CDR2 YFSETQ. After removal of 7 bases from V and 3 bases from J, the junction contained 11 bases not matched to a gene. The DNA of the CDR3 is TGCGCCAGCTTAAGGGACAGTCCAGGGACAGATACGCAGTATTTT. It encodes CASLRDSPGTDTQYF.